This record concerns one T cell receptor beta chain sequence. The antigen remains undetermined. PCR or immunohistochemistry showed mismatch repair deficiency in every enrolled patient. TCRs were sequenced from a few patients responding to pembrolizumab. The data were obtained in a study of PD-1 blockade in mismatch repair-deficient tumors. Across the study: Enrolled about 2013-2017, patients had progressing, pretreated mismatch repair-deficient cancers of 12 types.

Between the trimmed V and J ends, which lost 5 bases and 7 bases, there was a span of 21 bases. The germline gives CDR1 SEHNR, CDR2 FQNEAQ (reference sequence). The CDR3 runs 16 residues. This table comes from immunoSEQ multiplex PCR, and its TCRdb copy is limited to in-frame clones, with some not included. The sample includes about 23,000 clones, 75% to 85% seen only once; the top ten take just over 20%. The study's findings and limits: Tumor-resident clones, often absent from pretreatment blood, expanded after pembrolizumab and then contracted.

Specimen: peripheral blood, collected 12 weeks after starting pembrolizumab. The TCR originated in an adult with mismatch repair-deficient cancer. J is TRBJ2-1 and V is TRBV7-9, with D perhaps matching TRBD1 or TRBD2 (6 bases each). Here the CDR3 DNA reads TGTGCCAGCAGCCCCTGGAGGGGGGAGAGGGGGAATGAGCAGTTCTTC. Encoded protein: CASSPWRGERGNEQFF.